This T cell receptor beta chain emerged from a study of OX40 agonist ivuxolimab in advanced cancers. Study as a whole: It was ivuxolimab, an agonistic anti-OX40 (CD134) antibody, that patients were treated with.

The method was immunoSEQ multiplex PCR; TCRdb's version includes in-frame clones alone and lacks a portion of them. The table includes approximately 65,000 clones, approximately 89% detected once. For this clone: As yet, its antigen is unknown.

The CDR3 extends over 13 amino acids. In germline, CDR1 is SGHVS, CDR2 FNYEAQ. V was shortened by 1 base and J by 9 bases, with 13 bases between the two germline ends. Points from the study as a whole: Clonal expansion by week 6 occurred in CD4+ and CD8+ blood T cells (at 0.1 to 3.0 mg/kg).

The input for sequencing was CD4+ or CD8+ T cells sorted from blood, taken in a trial of the OX40 agonist ivuxolimab. The chain is built from TRBV7-6 and TRBJ2-7; tentative D call: TRBD2 (6 bases). The source is an adult with an advanced solid tumor such as melanoma, head and neck, liver or kidney cancer. Written as DNA, the CDR3 is TGTGCCAGCAGCTTAGGGGAGCAGGGAGGGCAGTACTTC. Translation gives CASSLGEQGGQYF.